This T cell receptor beta chain originates from a study of tumor-infiltrating lymphocytes in localized non-small cell lung cancer. Study-wide background: Some samples were collected after neoadjuvant chemotherapy; smokers, never-smokers and several histologies were included. Tumor tissue and non-adjacent uninvolved lung came from each patient.

Worth noting for this clone: Its antigen remains unidentified.

Study observations and caveats: Tumors had more T cell infiltration than uninvolved lung, per TCRbeta sequencing and CD3 counts. No T-cell fraction difference was seen between IM1 and IM2 tumors.

Looked up from germline, CDR1 is MNHNS and CDR2 is SASEGT. The ends were cut back, 6 bases at V and 5 bases at J, with 19 bases in the middle. The CDR3 is made up of 15 amino acids. Sequenced by immunoSEQ multiplex PCR; TCRdb stores in-frame clones only, minus some. The sample includes some 17,000 clones, 70% to 90% of them seen just once. V gene TRBV6-1 combines with J gene TRBJ2-5, with D possibly matching TRBD1 (8 bases). The sample comprised uninvolved lung tissue not adjacent to the tumor. The sequence came from a human donor with non-small cell lung cancer. The CDR3, as DNA: TGTGCCAGCAGGAGACAGGGGACTACGGGGGAGACCCAGTACTTC. It encodes CASRRQGTTGETQYF.